The 28 T cell receptor beta chains below all came from one sample that was sequenced in a study of T cell responses to AZD1222 COVID-19 vaccine. Produced via immunoSEQ multiplex PCR; TCRdb's table is partial and in-frame only. The sample has approximately 19,000 clones, 81% seen once. The sample in question was peripheral blood, obtained 28 days after the second AZD1222 dose. The receptors were sampled from an adult who received the AZD1222 COVID-19 vaccine.

The chain joins TRBV5-1 to TRBJ2-7, with 9 nucleotides matching TRBD2. In germline, CDR1 is SGHRS, CDR2 YFSETQ. The CDR3 has 15 amino acids. V lost 4 bases, J lost 2 bases, and 7 bases stayed unmatched. The CDR3 region has the DNA TGCGCCAGCAGCGAGACTAGCGGATTCACCTACGAGCAGTACTTC. Translated: CASSETSGFTYEQYF.

This clone was seen a few times. The V call is TRBV5-1, the J call TRBJ2-1, with D maybe TRBD2 (5 bases). Germline V gene sequence: CDR1 SGHRS, CDR2 YFSETQ. The CDR3 consists of 15 residues. Trimming shortened V by 5 bases and J by 7 bases, and 19 bases separated the two germline ends. Here the CDR3 reads CASRAEAQTGNEQFF. The CDR3 region has the DNA TGCGCCAGCAGGGCTGAGGCTCAAACGGGAAATGAGCAGTTCTTC.

The chain joins TRBV2 to TRBJ1-3; tentative D call: TRBD1 (5 bases). Germline V gene data show CDR1 as SNHLY and CDR2 as FYNNEI. V shed 8 bases and J shed 1 base, with 15 bases lying between them. The CDR3 loop spans 15 amino acids. This CDR3 is CASHRDRESGNTIYF. Here the CDR3 DNA reads TGTGCCAGCCACCGGGACCGGGAGTCTGGAAACACCATATATTTT.

The genes are TRBV19 and TRBJ1-1; the D gene is possibly TRBD1 (5 bases). Germline values: CDR1 LNHDA, CDR2 SQIVND (reference sequence). With 6 bases removed from V and 1 base from J, the gap between germline ends came to 15 bases. The CDR3 length is 15 residues. In nucleotides, the CDR3 is TGTGCCAGTAGCGCGGGGGGAAGGCCGAACACTGAAGCTTTCTTT. Its protein is CASSAGGRPNTEAFF.

This sequence joins TRBV7-9 and TRBJ2-3, with D possibly matching TRBD2 (5 bases). CDR3 size: 15 residues. V dropped 5 bases and J dropped 0 bases, with 12 bases sitting between them. The germline V gene has CDR1 SEHNR and CDR2 FQNEAQ (reference sequence). The CDR3 DNA sequence: TGTGCCAGCAGCCCCCCGGGATCAAGCACAGATACGCAGTATTTT. Its translation: CASSPPGSSTDTQYF.

This clone showed up just a few times. V gene TRBV10-1 combines with J gene TRBJ2-7; TRBD2 might be the D (6 bases). The CDR3 extends over 13 amino acids. The V gene's germline CDR1 is WNHNN and CDR2 SYGVQD (reference sequence). V was pared by 5 bases and J by 5 bases, with 13 bases between. CDR3 sequence reads: CASSRSSVDEQYF. The CDR3 coding sequence is TGCGCCAGCAGTCGATCTAGCGTCGACGAGCAGTACTTC.

This clone is labeled medium-sized. J is TRBJ1-1 and V is TRBV7-8; 7 bases fit TRBD1. CDR3 length equals 15 residues. Germline V gene sequence: CDR1 SGHVS, CDR2 FQNEAQ. V trimming: 0 bases; J trimming: 2 bases; junction bases outside the gene matches: 3. CDR3 amino acids: CASSLALGGNTEAFF. CDR3 in DNA: TGTGCCAGCAGCTTAGCGCTAGGGGGCAACACTGAAGCTTTCTTT.

J is TRBJ1-1 and V is TRBV18, with no clear D. The germline gives CDR1 KGHSH, CDR2 LQKENI. Trimming cost V 2 bases and J 5 bases, with 12 bases left between them. The CDR3 is 14 residues long. The CDR3 is CASSPAPGRTEAFF. The CDR3 nucleotides read TGTGCCAGCTCACCAGCCCCAGGTCGGACTGAAGCTTTCTTT.

This chain connects TRBV11-2 to TRBJ1-3; TRBD1 agrees at 7 bases. Trimming removed 5 bases from V and 0 bases from J; junction bases left unmatched: 7. The CDR3 spans 16 residues. Germline CDR1 is SGHAT and CDR2 is FQNNGV. CDR3 DNA sequence: TGTGCCAGCAGCCCAACGACAGGGTTCTCTGGAAACACCATATATTTT. Translating it yields CASSPTTGFSGNTIYF.

This chain connects TRBV5-5 to TRBJ2-7; 7 bases map to TRBD1. This CDR3 has 14 amino acids. Looked up from germline, CDR1 is SGHKS and CDR2 is YYEKEE (reference sequence). V was pared by 4 bases and J by 5 bases, with 9 bases of the junction left unmatched. The CDR3 DNA reads as TGTGCCAGCAGCCGCAACAGGGGTAAGGACGAGCAGTACTTC. Translating gives CASSRNRGKDEQYF.

This sequence joins TRBV5-1 and TRBJ2-1, with TRBD2 identical over 11 bases. The CDR3 consists of 16 residues. CDR1 and CDR2 (germline): SGHRS, YFSETQ. Trimming removed 3 bases from V and 6 bases from J; junction bases left unmatched: 8. For the CDR3, the DNA is TGCGCCAGCAGCTGGGGGGCTAGCGGGAGGACCAATGAGCAGTTCTTC. Protein product: CASSWGASGRTNEQFF. The full variable domain, in which reference TRBV5-1 and TRBJ2-1 provide the parts outside the CDR3, is KAGVTQTPRYLIKTRGQQVTLSCSPISGHRSVSWYQQTPGQGLQFLFEYFSETQRNKGNFPGRFSGRQFSNSRSEMNVSTLELGDSALYLCASSWGASGRTNEQFFGPGTRLTVL.

The V and J genes are TRBV7-2 and TRBJ1-1; unclear D gene. The CDR3 has 15 residues. Trimming removed 4 bases from V and 2 bases from J, with 14 bases in between. The V gene's germline CDR1 is SGHTA and CDR2 FQGNSA. This chain's CDR3 is CASSSYSTINTEAFF. CDR3 sequence (DNA): TGTGCCAGCAGCTCTTACAGTACCATCAACACTGAAGCTTTCTTT.

Written as DNA, the CDR3 is TGTGCCAGCAGCTTACAGGTTAGCTCCTACAATGAGCAGTTCTTC. This sequence encodes CASSLQVSSYNEQFF. The J gene is TRBJ2-1, the V gene TRBV5-5, with D tentatively TRBD1 (5 bases). CDR3 length equals 15 residues. V dropped 2 bases and J dropped 0 bases, with 9 bases sitting between them. Germline V gives CDR1 SGHKS, CDR2 YYEKEE (reference sequence).

This chain links TRBV29-1 with TRBJ1-1; D gene unclear. The germline gives CDR1 SQVTM, CDR2 ANQGSEA. CDR3 size: 10 residues. V was cut by 0 bases and J by 11 bases, with 7 bases left in between. CDR3 loop: CSVEEGWAFF. The CDR3 nucleotides read TGCAGCGTTGAAGAAGGCTGGGCTTTCTTT.

The chain is built from TRBV12-3 or TRBV12-4 and TRBJ1-1, with 7 positions matching TRBD1. Trimming cost V 10 bases and J 4 bases; bases outside gene matches: 6. This CDR3 has 12 residues. CDR3 protein: CAIDRAGTEAFF. Written as DNA, the CDR3 is TGTGCCATAGACAGGGCGGGCACTGAAGCTTTCTTT.

By sample fraction, this clone is medium-sized. This chain uses TRBV4-1 with TRBJ2-2; D call uncertain. Looked up from germline, CDR1 is MGHRA and CDR2 is YSYEKL. The CDR3 has 12 amino acids. V lost 3 bases and J 6 bases, leaving 5 bases between the germline ends. CDR3: CASSHNPGELFF. CDR3 coding DNA: TGCGCCAGCAGCCACAACCCCGGGGAGCTGTTTTTT.

CDR3 sequence: CATSDRAGGQLDEQFF. The CDR3, as DNA: TGTGCCACCAGTGATAGGGCGGGAGGGCAGTTGGATGAGCAGTTCTTC. This chain joins TRBV24-1 and TRBJ2-1; 9 nucleotides match TRBD2. The CDR3 covers 16 residues. V dropped 3 bases and J dropped 8; count of bases not matched to a gene: 10. Germline loops: CDR1 KGHDR, CDR2 SFDVKD.

The rearrangement uses TRBV5-6 and TRBJ2-7, with 9 bases matching TRBD2. From germline, CDR1 is SGHDT and CDR2 YYEEEE. V shed 2 bases, J shed 6 bases, and the junction held 6 bases outside the gene matches. The CDR3 is 14 amino acids. CDR3 in amino acids: CASSFGGTSTEQYF. The CDR3 DNA is TGTGCCAGCAGCTTTGGGGGGACTAGCACCGAGCAGTACTTC.

The rearrangement uses TRBV24-1 and TRBJ2-1, with 12 positions matching TRBD2. This CDR3 contains 17 residues. Germline CDR1 KGHDR, CDR2 SFDVKD. V gave up 2 bases and J gave up 7 bases; unmatched junction bases: 8. Written as DNA, the CDR3 is TGTGCCACCAGTGATTCCTCGACTAGCGGGGGCCAGAATGAGCAGTTCTTC. Amino acid sequence: CATSDSSTSGGQNEQFF.

This clone was seen only once. This chain connects TRBV6-5 to TRBJ1-5, with D perhaps TRBD1 (6 bases). The V end lost 6 bases, the J end lost 0 bases, and 9 bases lay between the germline ends. CDR1 and CDR2 (germline): MNHEY, SVGAGI. This CDR3 is built from 14 residues. The CDR3 loop is CASRRDISNQPQHF. The CDR3 DNA reads as TGTGCCAGCAGGAGGGACATTAGCAATCAGCCCCAGCATTTT.

This CDR3 is CASSWGQGTVTDTQYF. The CDR3, as DNA: TGCGCCAGCAGCTGGGGACAGGGAACAGTCACAGATACGCAGTATTTT. The chain uses TRBV5-1 and TRBJ2-3, with 9 nucleotides matching TRBD1. The CDR3 runs to 16 residues. Germline values: CDR1 SGHRS, CDR2 YFSETQ. Germline trimming cut 3 bases from V and 2 bases from J; bases unmatched to any gene: 7.

The chain has TRBV7-2 and TRBJ2-5; D possibly uses TRBD1 or TRBD2 (5 bases each). CDR1 and CDR2 (germline): SGHTA, FQGNSA. Trimming took off 5 bases at V and 4 bases at J, with 11 bases between the two ends. The CDR3 runs 13 residues. The CDR3 loop is CASSGGEGETQYF. CDR3 DNA: TGTGCCAGCAGCGGGGGAGAGGGAGAGACCCAGTACTTC. The entire variable domain, with the rest obtained from reference TRBV7-2 and TRBJ2-5, is as follows: GAGVSQSPSNKVTEKGKDVELRCDPISGHTALYWYRQSLGQGLEFLIYFQGNSAPDKSGLPSDRFSAERTGGSVSTLTIQRTQQEDSAVYLCASSGGEGETQYFGPGTRLLVL.

The rearrangement links TRBV25-1 to TRBJ1-4; 9 bases align to TRBD1. The junction had 7 bases not matched to a gene; V was cut back by 6 bases and J by 5 bases. This CDR3 spans 15 amino acids. Germline assignment: CDR1 MGHDK and CDR2 SYGVNS. This CDR3 is CASSPMTGGNEKLFF. The DNA of the CDR3 is TGTGCCAGCAGCCCAATGACAGGGGGAAATGAAAAACTGTTTTTT.

CDR3 bases: TGTGCCAGCAGCGTCCTAGGGGGAGTTATTCTACCCGGGGAGCTGTTTTTT. Encoded protein: CASSVLGGVILPGELFF. The gene calls are TRBV9 and TRBJ2-2, with D maybe TRBD1 (6 bases). The germline V and J ends were trimmed by 2 bases and 6 bases, with 20 bases remaining between them. Looked up from germline, CDR1 is SGDLS and CDR2 is YYNGEE. The CDR3 has 17 amino acids.

This chain links TRBV5-1 with TRBJ2-3; D remains ambiguous. Looked up from germline, CDR1 is SGHRS and CDR2 is YFSETQ. The V end was cut by 0 bases, the J end by 2 bases, with 10 bases between. There are 15 residues in the CDR3. CDR3 DNA: TGCGCCAGCAGCTTGGTTGGGGATGTCACAGATACGCAGTATTTT. It translates to CASSLVGDVTDTQYF. The full variable domain, rest sourced from reference TRBV5-1 and TRBJ2-3, is KAGVTQTPRYLIKTRGQQVTLSCSPISGHRSVSWYQQTPGQGLQFLFEYFSETQRNKGNFPGRFSGRQFSNSRSEMNVSTLELGDSALYLCASSLVGDVTDTQYFGPGTRLTVL.

The chain employs TRBV9 and TRBJ2-3; no clear D. The germline V gene has CDR1 SGDLS and CDR2 YYNGEE. The V end lost 2 bases, the J end lost 2 bases, and 3 bases lay between the germline ends. CDR3 length equals 12 residues. CDR3 in DNA: TGTGCCAGCAGCGTTTTCACAGATACGCAGTATTTT. This sequence encodes CASSVFTDTQYF.

The chain links TRBV5-6 to TRBJ1-2, with D perhaps matching TRBD1 (6 bases). Trimming took 5 bases from V and 5 from J, leaving 22 bases between them. This CDR3 spans 16 amino acids. Germline CDR1 reads SGHDT; CDR2 reads YYEEEE. In DNA form, the CDR3 reads TGTGCCAGCAGTCGCAGGACAGAGGGCCATTCTTATGGCTACACCTTC. Amino acid sequence: CASSRRTEGHSYGYTF. Full variable domain (remainder filled in from reference TRBV5-6 and TRBJ1-2): DAGVTQSPTHLIKTRGQQVTLRCSPKSGHDTVSWYQQALGQGPQFIFQYYEEEERQRGNFPDRFSGHQFPNYSSELNVNALLLGDSALYLCASSRRTEGHSYGYTFGSGTRLTVV.

This clone appeared once. This sequence joins TRBV4-2 and TRBJ2-7; 7 bases map to TRBD1. This CDR3 spans 17 amino acids. Unmatched junction bases numbered 8, after V lost 0 bases and J lost 0 bases. Germline loops: CDR1 LGHNA, CDR2 YNFKEQ. The CDR3 bases are TGTGCCAGCAGCCAAGACTACAGGGGCCCTAGCTCCTACGAGCAGTACTTC. This encodes CASSQDYRGPSSYEQYF.